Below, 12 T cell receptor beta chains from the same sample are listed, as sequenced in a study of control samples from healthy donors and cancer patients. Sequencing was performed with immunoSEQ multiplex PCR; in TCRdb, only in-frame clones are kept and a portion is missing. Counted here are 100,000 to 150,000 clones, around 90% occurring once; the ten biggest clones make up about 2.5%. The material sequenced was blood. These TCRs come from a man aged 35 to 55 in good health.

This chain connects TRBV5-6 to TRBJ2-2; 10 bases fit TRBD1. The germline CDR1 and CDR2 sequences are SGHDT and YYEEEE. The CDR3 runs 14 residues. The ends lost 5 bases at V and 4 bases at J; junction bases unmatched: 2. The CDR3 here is CASRWTGGTGELFF. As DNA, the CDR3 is TGTGCCAGCAGGTGGACAGGGGGCACCGGGGAGCTGTTTTTT.

CDR3 in DNA: TGCGCCAGCAGAAGGGGGACAGGGGCCTCGGTCACTGAAGCTTTCTTT. This translates into CASRRGTGASVTEAFF. V is TRBV5-1 and J is TRBJ1-1; 10 bases align to TRBD1. Germline V gene data show CDR1 as SGHRS and CDR2 as YFSETQ. The V gene end was trimmed by 5 bases and the J gene end by 4 bases; junction bases not matched to a gene: 11. CDR3 length: 16 residues.

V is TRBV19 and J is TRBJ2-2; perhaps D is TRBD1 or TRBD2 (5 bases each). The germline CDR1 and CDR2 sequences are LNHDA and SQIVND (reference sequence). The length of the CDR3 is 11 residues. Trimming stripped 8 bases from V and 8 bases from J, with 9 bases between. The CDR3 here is CASFGAGELFF. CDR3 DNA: TGTGCCAGTTTCGGGGCTGGGGAGCTGTTTTTT.

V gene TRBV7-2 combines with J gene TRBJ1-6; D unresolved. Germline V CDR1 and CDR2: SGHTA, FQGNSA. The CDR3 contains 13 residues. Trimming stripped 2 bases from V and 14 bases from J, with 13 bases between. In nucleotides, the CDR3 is TGTGCCAGCAGCTTACTGGGGAAGGTATCCCTCCACTTT. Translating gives CASSLLGKVSLHF.

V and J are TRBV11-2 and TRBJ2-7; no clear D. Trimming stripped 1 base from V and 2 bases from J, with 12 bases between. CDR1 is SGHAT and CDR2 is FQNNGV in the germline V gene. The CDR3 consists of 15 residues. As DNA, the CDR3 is TGTGCCAGCAGCTTAGTCCGACAATTCGCCTACGAGCAGTACTTC. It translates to CASSLVRQFAYEQYF.

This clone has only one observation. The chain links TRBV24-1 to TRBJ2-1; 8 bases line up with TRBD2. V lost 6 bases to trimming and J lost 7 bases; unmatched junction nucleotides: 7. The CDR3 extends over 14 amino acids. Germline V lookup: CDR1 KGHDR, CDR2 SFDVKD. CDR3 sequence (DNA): TGTGCCACCAGTTACGGGGGGGCCCAGAATGAGCAGTTCTTC. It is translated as CATSYGGAQNEQFF.

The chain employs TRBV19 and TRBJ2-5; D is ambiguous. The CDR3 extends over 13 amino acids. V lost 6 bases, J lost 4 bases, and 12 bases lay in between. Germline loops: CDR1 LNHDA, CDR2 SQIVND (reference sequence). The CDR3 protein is CASSPILIETQYF. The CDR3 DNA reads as TGTGCCAGTAGCCCGATATTAATAGAGACCCAGTACTTC.

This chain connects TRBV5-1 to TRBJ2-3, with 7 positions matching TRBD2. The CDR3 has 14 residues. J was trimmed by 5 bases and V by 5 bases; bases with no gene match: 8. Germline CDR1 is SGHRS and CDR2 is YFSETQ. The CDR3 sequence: CASRPSGYGDTQYF. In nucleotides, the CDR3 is TGCGCCAGCAGGCCTAGCGGATATGGAGATACGCAGTATTTT.

CDR3 sequence (DNA): TGTGCCAGCAGTTACTCGACAGCAAGTGGTCAGCCCCAGCATTTT. Translated: CASSYSTASGQPQHF. The chain has TRBV6-5 and TRBJ1-5; D possibly corresponds to TRBD1 (5 bases). Trimming removed 0 bases at V and 6 bases at J, with 12 bases between. Per the germline V gene, CDR1 is MNHEY and CDR2 is SVGAGI. The CDR3 has 15 amino acids.

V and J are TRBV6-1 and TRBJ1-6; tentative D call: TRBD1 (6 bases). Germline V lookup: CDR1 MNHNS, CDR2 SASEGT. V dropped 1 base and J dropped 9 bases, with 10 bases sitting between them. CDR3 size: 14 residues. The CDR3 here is CASSEVGAFSPLHF. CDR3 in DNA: TGTGCCAGCAGTGAAGTGGGGGCTTTTTCACCCCTCCACTTT.

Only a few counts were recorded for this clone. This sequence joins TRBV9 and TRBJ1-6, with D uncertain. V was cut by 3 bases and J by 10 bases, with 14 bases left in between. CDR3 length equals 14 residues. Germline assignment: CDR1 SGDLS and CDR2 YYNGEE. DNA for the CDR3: TGTGCCAGCAGCGCCCAGGCGGCAGACTCACCCCTCCACTTT. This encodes CASSAQAADSPLHF.

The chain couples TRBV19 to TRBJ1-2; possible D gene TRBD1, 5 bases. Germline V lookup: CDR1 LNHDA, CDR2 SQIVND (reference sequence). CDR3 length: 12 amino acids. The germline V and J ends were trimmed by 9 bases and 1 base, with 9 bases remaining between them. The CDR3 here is CASRVVNYGYTF. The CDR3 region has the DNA TGTGCCAGCAGGGTCGTTAACTATGGCTACACCTTC.